The 5 T cell receptor beta chains in this list originate from one sample, sequenced in a study of technical replicates of blood from several donors. Here immunoSEQ multiplex PCR was the method, and the copy in TCRdb shows in-frame clones only, minus some. The sample contains around 69,000 clones, approximately 88% of which appear only once. The sequencing input was PBMCs. The receptors shown here come from a human donor in good health. Some clones in this sample may be carry-over from other donors' samples.

This chain connects TRBV11-3 to TRBJ2-3; D gene ambiguous. Germline V gene lookup returns CDR1 SGHNT and CDR2 YENEEA. V was clipped by 1 base and J by 0 bases, with 5 bases between them. This CDR3 region has 14 residues. CDR3 in amino acids: CASSLARSTDTQYF. The DNA for the CDR3 is TGTGCCAGCAGCTTAGCGAGGAGCACAGATACGCAGTATTTT.

The chain links TRBV18 to TRBJ1-1, with D perhaps matching TRBD1 (6 bases). Between the trimmed V and J ends, which lost 4 bases and 0 bases, there was a span of 15 bases. Germline V gives CDR1 KGHSH, CDR2 LQKENI. The CDR3 runs 16 residues. CDR3 coding DNA: TGTGCCAGCTCACAGTATAAAGGACAGTTGAACACTGAAGCTTTCTTT. Protein product: CASSQYKGQLNTEAFF.

This clone was recorded at least ten times. The rearrangement uses TRBV4-3 and TRBJ1-3, with 8 bases that match TRBD1. The CDR3 has 18 residues. CDR1 is LGHNA, CDR2 YSLEER, per germline. The V segment lost 4 bases and the J segment 7 bases; nucleotides outside the gene matches: 18. The CDR3: CASSLDPIGTGRRNTIYF. In DNA, the CDR3 is TGCGCCAGCAGCCTAGATCCCATTGGGACAGGCAGGAGGAACACCATATATTTT.

Of note for this clone: This CDR3 is also generated by other DNA sequences in the sample. The V call is TRBV7-2, the J call TRBJ2-3, with TRBD2 matching over 11 bases. The J segment lost 4 bases and the V segment lost 5 bases, leaving 5 bases of the junction unmatched. The CDR3 has 15 amino acids. Germline lookup yields CDR1 SGHTA and CDR2 FQGNSA. For the CDR3, the DNA is TGTGCCAGCAGCCTTAGCGGGAGGGCCCCAGATACGCAGTATTTT. Amino acid sequence: CASSLSGRAPDTQYF.

This rearrangement joins TRBV19 to TRBJ1-2; no definite D call. This CDR3 is 13 amino acids long. V was shortened by 3 bases and J by 7 bases, with 12 bases between the two germline ends. Germline V gives CDR1 LNHDA, CDR2 SQIVND (reference sequence). This chain's CDR3 is CASSIGGISGYTF. The CDR3 nucleotides are TGTGCCAGTAGTATCGGCGGGATCAGTGGCTACACCTTC.